The 23 T cell receptor beta chains reported below all come from one sample, sequenced in a study of T-cell memory formation after mild COVID-19. TCRdb analysed the 5' RACE reads with MiXCR anew, one entry per CDR3 protein. Among approximately 350,000 distinct CDR3 sequences listed, about an eighth were seen once. Sequencing used PBMCs or a T cell subset sorted from them (not recorded which). All receptors derive from a man aged 18-30 years who had mild COVID-19 (a few samples of this study predate the infection). Cell type and time point are not known.

The chain employs TRBV20-1 and TRBJ2-7; D not certain. The CDR3 sequence is 14 residues long. Germline CDR1 reads DFQATT; CDR2 reads SNEGSKA (reference sequence). Trimming shortened V by 1 base and J by 0 bases, and 10 bases separated the two germline ends. The chain's CDR3 is CSARGQVSSYEQYV. CDR3 sequence (DNA): TGCAGTGCTAGAGGGCAGGTTAGCTCCTACGAGCAGTACGTC.

This clonotype occurred a few times. The chain links TRBV29-1 to TRBJ2-3, with D perhaps matching TRBD1 or TRBD2 (5 bases each). V lost 1 base, J lost 1 base, and 9 bases lay in between. Germline CDR1 reads SQVTM; CDR2 reads ANQGSEA. The CDR3 runs 14 residues. For the CDR3, the DNA is TGCAGCGTTGAAGGTCCGGGGCGCACAGATACGCAGTATTTT. It is translated as CSVEGPGRTDTQYF.

In this sample, this clonotype turned up a few times. This chain uses TRBV7-9 with TRBJ1-4; D ambiguous. Germline CDR1 reads SEHNR; CDR2 reads FQNEAQ (reference sequence). The CDR3 covers 12 residues. Trimming left V 5 bases short and J 7 bases short, with 8 bases between. The CDR3 region is CASSPRVEKLFF. CDR3 DNA: TGTGCCAGCAGCCCAAGAGTTGAAAAACTGTTTTTT.

The V gene is TRBV6-4, the J gene TRBJ2-1; unclear D gene. The germline CDR1 and CDR2 sequences are MRHNA and SNTAGT. Trimming pared 0 bases from V and 10 bases from J, leaving 10 bases between. The CDR3 sequence is 13 residues long. This CDR3 reads CASSDSGVGEQFF. In nucleotides, the CDR3 is TGTGCCAGCAGTGACTCTGGGGTGGGGGAGCAGTTCTTC.

This clonotype was recorded at least ten times. The rearrangement uses TRBV12-3 or TRBV12-4 and TRBJ2-3; tentative D call: TRBD1 (6 bases). With 6 bases removed from V and 5 bases from J, the gap between germline ends came to 9 bases. The CDR3 is made up of 12 amino acids. The CDR3 sequence is CASSTGQDTQYF. In DNA form, the CDR3 reads TGTGCCAGCAGCACAGGGCAAGATACGCAGTATTTT.

The chain couples TRBV12-3 or TRBV12-4 to TRBJ2-2; 8 bases map to TRBD1. J gave up 5 bases and V 6 bases, and 8 bases lay outside the gene matches. This CDR3 has 15 amino acids. The CDR3 loop is CASRNRDRFTGELFF. CDR3 in DNA: TGTGCCAGCAGGAACCGGGACAGGTTTACCGGGGAGCTGTTTTTT.

The chain joins TRBV12-3 or TRBV12-4 to TRBJ1-1, with 7 bases matching TRBD1. Trimming at V came to 7 bases and at J to 7 bases, leaving 9 bases not matched to a gene. The CDR3 covers 13 residues. CDR3 in amino acids: CASTATGYSEAFF. In DNA, the CDR3 is TGTGCCAGCACCGCGACAGGGTATAGTGAAGCTTTCTTT.

This clonotype was seen a handful of times. The chain uses TRBV7-2 and TRBJ2-6; no definite D call. In germline, CDR1 is SGHTA, CDR2 FQGNSA. This CDR3 is built from 16 residues. Trimming stripped 2 bases from V and 0 bases from J, with 8 bases between. CDR3 DNA sequence: TGTGCCAGCAGCTTATCGCGGAACTCTGGGGCCAACGTCCTGACTTTC. It codes for CASSLSRNSGANVLTF.

This chain connects TRBV4-1 to TRBJ2-5; D call uncertain. CDR1 MGHRA and CDR2 YSYEKL come from the germline V gene. The CDR3 loop spans 15 amino acids. V was shortened by 1 base and J by 0 bases, with 9 bases between the two germline ends. The CDR3 is CASSQVLAYQETQYF. The CDR3 coding sequence is TGCGCCAGCAGCCAAGTTCTCGCGTACCAAGAGACCCAGTACTTC.

The chain carries TRBV30 and TRBJ2-7; D unclear. Between the trimmed V and J ends, which lost 0 bases and 3 bases, there was a span of 9 bases. CDR3 size: 13 residues. Germline V lookup: CDR1 GTSNPN, CDR2 SVGIG (reference sequence). CDR3 loop: CAWSVFTGYEQYF. The CDR3 region has the DNA TGTGCCTGGAGTGTTTTTACGGGCTACGAGCAGTACTTC.

The chain recombines TRBV6-5 with TRBJ2-7; 8 bases are shared with TRBD1. The germline gives CDR1 MNHEY, CDR2 SVGAGI. The CDR3 spans 13 residues. With 8 bases clipped from V and 9 bases from J, the junction kept 12 bases outside the gene matches. The DNA for the CDR3 is TGTGCCAGCTCCAGACAGGGGTTCGGAAGGCAGTACTTC. It codes for CASSRQGFGRQYF.

The chain links TRBV7-3 to TRBJ2-2; 9 bases align to TRBD1. The V gene end was trimmed by 2 bases and the J gene end by 2 bases; junction bases not matched to a gene: 3. CDR3 length equals 16 residues. From germline, CDR1 is SGHTA and CDR2 FQGTGA. The CDR3 DNA follows: TGTGCCAGCAGCTTAGGGGGACAGGGAAACACCGGGGAGCTGTTTTTT. Amino acid sequence: CASSLGGQGNTGELFF.

The chain has TRBV20-1 and TRBJ2-7; D might be TRBD2 (6 bases). CDR3 length: 13 residues. The germline CDR1 and CDR2 sequences are DFQATT and SNEGSKA (reference sequence). Trimming removed 6 bases at V and 2 bases at J, with 14 bases between. In nucleotides, the CDR3 is TGCAGTGCCCCGGACTACCGCACCTACGAGCAGTACGTC. Its protein product is CSAPDYRTYEQYV.

This clonotype showed up many times. The CDR3 nucleotides are TGCGCCAGCAGCCAAGGCGCCGGGATCACACAAGAGACCCAGTACTTC. Translation gives CASSQGAGITQETQYF. The gene calls are TRBV4-1 and TRBJ2-5; maybe TRBD2 (5 bases). From germline, CDR1 is MGHRA and CDR2 YSYEKL. The CDR3 is 16 residues long. Trimming took 1 base from V and 2 from J, leaving 14 bases between them.

In its sample, this clonotype was seen a few times. The J gene is TRBJ2-2, the V gene TRBV5-1; D might be TRBD2 (5 bases). The CDR3 is 15 amino acids. From germline, CDR1 is SGHRS and CDR2 YFSETQ. The V and J ends lost 0 bases and 4 bases respectively, with 10 bases between them. CDR3 coding DNA: TGCGCCAGCAGCTTGGTCGGAGGACCCACCGGGGAGCTGTTTTTT. Translating it yields CASSLVGGPTGELFF.

The chain links TRBV27 to TRBJ2-5, with unresolved D. Trimming cost V 6 bases and J 3 bases, with 11 bases left between them. The germline V gene encodes CDR1 MNHEY and CDR2 SMNVEV (reference sequence). CDR3 length: 13 amino acids. The CDR3 DNA reads as TGTGCCAGCAGGGACGGACCGGAAGAGACCCAGTACTTC. This encodes CASRDGPEETQYF.

The rearrangement joins TRBV30 to TRBJ1-3, with D possibly TRBD1 on 5 matching bases. The length of the CDR3 is 12 residues. V was trimmed by 1 base and J by 8 bases, leaving 9 bases between them. The germline gives CDR1 GTSNPN, CDR2 SVGIG (reference sequence). CDR3: CAWSGAGDTIYF. CDR3 nucleotide sequence: TGTGCCTGGAGTGGTGCGGGGGACACCATATATTTT.

J is TRBJ1-2 and V is TRBV3-1, with D unclear. The CDR3 spans 13 residues. The V gene's germline CDR1 is LGHDT and CDR2 YNNKEL (reference sequence). V was trimmed by 4 bases and J by 0 bases, leaving 6 bases between them. The CDR3 sequence is CASSLAANYGYTF. The DNA of the CDR3 is TGTGCCAGCAGCCTCGCCGCTAACTATGGCTACACCTTC.

This clonotype was found many times. The chain combines TRBV5-1 with TRBJ2-3, with TRBD1 identical over 11 bases. J was trimmed by 4 bases and V by 0 bases; bases with no gene match: 1. Germline CDR1 reads SGHRS; CDR2 reads YFSETQ. CDR3 length: 15 residues. CDR3 loop: CASSLEGQGADTQYF. The CDR3 DNA follows: TGCGCCAGCAGCTTGGAGGGACAGGGGGCAGATACGCAGTATTTT.

This clonotype has a handful of counts. The rearrangement uses TRBV7-3 and TRBJ2-5, with 10 bases that match TRBD2. Looked up from germline, CDR1 is SGHTA and CDR2 is FQGTGA. The CDR3 covers 15 residues. The J segment lost 3 bases and the V segment lost 5 bases, leaving 6 bases of the junction unmatched. The CDR3 bases are TGTGCCAGCAGCGCAGGACTAGCGGTTAAAGAGACCCAGTACTTC. As protein: CASSAGLAVKETQYF.

This clonotype has a count of ten or more. V usage is TRBV7-2 and J usage is TRBJ2-7, with 9 positions matching TRBD2. The germline V gene encodes CDR1 SGHTA and CDR2 FQGNSA. Trimming took 1 base from V and 2 from J; bases not matched to a gene: 3. The CDR3 runs 15 residues. The CDR3 coding sequence is TGTGCCAGCAGCTTAGTAGCGGGGGAAACCTACGAGCAGTACTTC. It specifies CASSLVAGETYEQYF.

V is TRBV6-5 and J is TRBJ2-5; D remains ambiguous. The germline V gene has CDR1 MNHEY and CDR2 SVGAGI. This CDR3 spans 14 amino acids. V gave up 5 bases and J gave up 1 base, with 11 bases separating them. CDR3 DNA: TGTGCCAGCAGTCGTAACATACGCCAAGAGACCCAGTACTTC. Amino acids: CASSRNIRQETQYF.

In this sample, this clonotype turned up a few times. The genes are TRBV4-3 and TRBJ1-4; maybe TRBD1 (5 bases). Germline-derived CDR1 and CDR2 are LGHNA and YSLEER. The CDR3 loop spans 14 amino acids. Trimming pared 3 bases from V and 7 bases from J, leaving 12 bases between. CDR3 nucleotide sequence: TGCGCCAGCAGCCAGTCAGGGACGGCTGAAAAACTGTTTTTT. Its translation is CASSQSGTAEKLFF.